This T cell receptor beta chain appears in the sequencing data of a study of blood T cell repertoires in COVID-19. Background on the study: Researchers got acute and convalescent COVID-19 samples from the United States, Italy and Spain. PBMCs, B-cell-depleted T cells, or T cells provided the cDNA or gDNA that made up the material.

The CDR3 is made up of 13 amino acids. V was clipped by 2 bases and J by 4 bases, with 7 bases between them. CDR1 and CDR2 (germline): SGHVS, FNYEAQ. In the study's own analysis: Amplification with reference gene primers provided the estimates of nucleated cell counts. Data came from immunoSEQ multiplex PCR; TCRdb stores just in-frame clones and leaves some out. That table gives V, J and clone size, and the DNA gave D and trimming. Of roughly 200,000 clones detected, 80% appear once; the ten largest clones hold about 7.2%. The V gene is TRBV7-6, the J gene TRBJ2-3, with D perhaps matching TRBD1 (5 bases). This clonotype originated in a man aged 55 to 69 with acute or convalescent COVID-19. The sequenced sample consisted of peripheral blood. CDR3 sequence: CASSLSGPDTQYF. Here the CDR3 DNA reads TGTGCCAGCAGCTTATCAGGGCCAGATACGCAGTATTTT.